Following are 8 T cell receptor beta chains from one sample sequenced in a study of regulatory T cells in long-lasting Graves disease. Through Arm-PCR of CDR3 regions and iRepertoire HTBI primers, TCR beta libraries were built. TCRdb used MiXCR to reprocess the multiplex PCR reads, holding one entry per CDR3 protein. The sample includes 200,000 to 250,000 distinct CDR3 sequences, roughly 21% of them seen just once. Stated time point: newly diagnosed GD, antithyroid drugs for less than 3 months. Preparation of the TCR library used RNA extracted from PBMCs. The material sequenced was peripheral blood mononuclear cells (PBMCs), taken at new diagnosis, from a patient treated with antithyroid drugs. Receptor source: a female donor with Graves disease.

Details on this clonotype: Given a much more abundant clone one base away, this may be a read error. The CDR3 nucleotides are TGTGCCAGCAGCACCGGACATTACAATGAGCAGTTCTTC. As protein: CASSTGHYNEQFF. The gene calls are TRBV7-3 and TRBJ2-1; D is perhaps TRBD1 (5 bases). This CDR3 contains 13 residues. Germline CDR1 SGHTA, CDR2 FQGTGA. The V gene lost 5 bases and the J gene lost 4 bases, with 9 bases spanning the gap.

This clonotype was counted many times. This chain connects TRBV5-1 to TRBJ2-3, with 8 nucleotides matching TRBD2. Trimming at V came to 0 bases and at J to 3 bases, leaving 9 bases not matched to a gene. The CDR3 covers 17 residues. Germline assignment: CDR1 SGHRS and CDR2 YFSETQ. The CDR3 reads CASSLEALGRGTDTQYF. CDR3 nucleotide sequence: TGCGCCAGCAGCTTGGAGGCCCTCGGGAGGGGAACAGATACGCAGTATTTT.

This clonotype occurred many times. The chain has TRBV28 and TRBJ1-2; D uncertain. Trimming removed 6 bases from V and 8 bases from J, with 16 bases in between. CDR3 length equals 13 residues. Per germline, CDR1 MDHEN and CDR2 SYDVKM. The CDR3 loop is CASSEGRARGYTF. CDR3 DNA: TGTGCCAGCAGCGAAGGGAGGGCGAGGGGCTACACCTTC.

Remarks on this clonotype: This sequence may be a read error, since a much larger clone differs from it by one base. This chain links TRBV6-5 with TRBJ2-1, with 7 bases fitting TRBD1. This CDR3 is built from 17 residues. Germline-derived CDR1 and CDR2 are MNHEY and SVGAGI. This CDR3 is CVSSLWGRDSSYNEQFF. CDR3 in DNA: TGTGTCAGCAGTTTATGGGGCCGGGACAGCTCCTACAATGAGCAGTTCTTC.

The CDR3 sequence: CASSNYQRQTRRGYTF. As DNA, the CDR3 is TGTGCCAGCAGCAACTACCAAAGACAGACGAGAAGGGGCTACACCTTC. The V gene is TRBV6-2 or TRBV6-3, the J gene TRBJ1-2, with D perhaps TRBD1 (5 bases). The germline V gene has CDR1 MNHEY and CDR2 SVGEGT. Between the trimmed V and J ends, which lost 6 bases and 8 bases, there was a span of 25 bases. CDR3 length equals 16 residues.

Many counts were recorded for this clonotype. The chain combines TRBV7-9 with TRBJ1-3, with D uncertain. CDR1 and CDR2 from the germline V gene are SEHNR and FQNEAQ (reference sequence). CDR3 length equals 14 residues. V was shortened by 6 bases and J by 2 bases, with 11 bases between the two germline ends. The CDR3 coding sequence is TGTGCCAGCAGATTCGATGTGGCTGGAAACACCATATATTTT. Encoded protein: CASRFDVAGNTIYF.

The gene calls are TRBV28 and TRBJ2-3, with no clear D. CDR3 length: 12 amino acids. Germline lookup yields CDR1 MDHEN and CDR2 SYDVKM. V lost 2 bases, J lost 5 bases, and 5 bases lay in between. The CDR3 here is CASSLLQDTQYF. CDR3 DNA sequence: TGTGCCAGCAGTTTACTGCAAGATACGCAGTATTTT. Variable domain in full (rest from reference TRBV28 and TRBJ2-3): DVKVTQSSRYLVKRTGEKVFLECVQDMDHENMFWYRQDPGLGLRLIYFSYDVKMKEKGDIPEGYSVSREKKERFSLILESASTNQTSMYLCASSLLQDTQYFGPGTRLTVL.

Note on this clonotype: The junction shows a germline mismatch at one end, possibly a read error. The chain carries TRBV7-2 and TRBJ1-4, with a tentative D call TRBD1 (5 bases). Germline CDR1 is SGHTA and CDR2 is FQGNSA. The CDR3 runs 14 residues. The CDR3 protein is CASSPTATNEKLSF. Written as DNA, the CDR3 is TGTGCCAGCAGCCCGACAGCAACTAATGAAAAACTGTCTTTT.